This T cell receptor beta chain was documented in a study of CD8 T cells in ankylosing spondylitis. Study observations and caveats: Reactive arthritis synovial fluid and blood previously showed some of these motif variants. Significant enrichment of disease-linked clones was reportedly seen in matched ankylosing spondylitis synovial fluid. In ankylosing spondylitis blood, a motif of roughly 8 highly homologous TCR beta variants appeared characteristic.

V lost 7 bases and J lost 3, with 11 bases in between. Germline lookup yields CDR1 SGHAT and CDR2 FQDESV (reference sequence). The CDR3 totals 13 residues. Making the TCR beta libraries involved quantitative 5'-RACE with molecular barcodes. TCRdb redid the calling of the 5' RACE reads with MiXCR, one entry per CDR3 protein. Seen here are 450,000 or so distinct CDR3 sequences, 20% to 30% observed once, and the top ten hold under 0.9%. In regard to this clonotype: Its antigen remains unidentified.

The origin of this receptor is a male donor with ankylosing spondylitis. Sequencing was done on a sample of blood, either unsorted or a sorted T cell fraction (not recorded which). The chain uses TRBV11-1 and TRBJ2-3; D might be TRBD2 (6 bases). The CDR3 DNA reads TGTGCCAGCACCCACGGGGGAACAGATACGCAGTATTTT. Translating gives CASTHGGTDTQYF.